This is a list of T cell receptor beta chains from one sample in a study of blood T cell repertoires in COVID-19. Profiled with immunoSEQ multiplex PCR; TCRdb holds only in-frame clones, not every one. The data show more than 300,000 clones, around 89% seen once. The sample consisted of PBMCs or T cells enriched from blood (not recorded which). Receptor source: a woman between 18 and 30 years old who had recovered from COVID-19. Both conserved end residues are part of each CDR3. D genes are given only for firm matches.

j_call: TRBJ2-1; cdr3_length: 15; v_call: TRBV7-8; d_call: TRBD2; cdr3_nt: TGTGCCAGCAGCTTGCTAGCGGGGGACTACAATGAGCAGTTCTTC; cdr3_aa: CASSLLAGDYNEQFF
j_call: TRBJ1-2; cdr3_length: 13; v_call: TRBV6-5; d_call: -; cdr3_nt: TGTGCCAGCACCACTGACAGAAACTATGGCTACACCTTC; cdr3_aa: CASTTDRNYGYTF
j_call: TRBJ1-6; cdr3_length: 18; v_call: TRBV5-1; d_call: -; cdr3_nt: TGCGCCAGCAGCTTGAGAGGGGACTCCATTCTCTATAATTCACCCCTCCACTTT; cdr3_aa: CASSLRGDSILYNSPLHF
j_call: TRBJ1-6; cdr3_length: 16; v_call: TRBV7-8; d_call: TRBD1; cdr3_nt: TGTGCCAGCAGCTTGAACCGGGACAGGGCTAATTCACCCCTCCACTTT; cdr3_aa: CASSLNRDRANSPLHF
j_call: TRBJ1-5; cdr3_length: 15; v_call: TRBV6-1; d_call: -; cdr3_nt: TGTGCCAGCAGTGAGAAGACAGGTAGCAATCAGCCCCAGCATTTT; cdr3_aa: CASSEKTGSNQPQHF
j_call: TRBJ1-1; cdr3_length: 18; v_call: TRBV3-1/TRBV3-2; d_call: TRBD1; cdr3_nt: TGTGCCAGCAGCCAAGAACCCACAGGGGATAGTATGAACACTGAAGCTTTCTTT; cdr3_aa: CASSQEPTGDSMNTEAFF
j_call: TRBJ1-5; cdr3_length: 15; v_call: TRBV9; d_call: -; cdr3_nt: TGTGCCAGCAGCGTAGGAGGGGAGGGAGATCAGCCCCAGCATTTT; cdr3_aa: CASSVGGEGDQPQHF
j_call: TRBJ1-6; cdr3_length: 15; v_call: TRBV2; d_call: TRBD1; cdr3_nt: TGTGCCAGCAGTGAGTGGGGACAGGGTGATTCACCCCTCCACTTT; cdr3_aa: CASSEWGQGDSPLHF
j_call: TRBJ2-2; cdr3_length: 16; v_call: TRBV19; d_call: TRBD2; cdr3_nt: TGTGCCAGTACTAAACCGGGACTAGCATACACCGGGGAGCTGTTTTTT; cdr3_aa: CASTKPGLAYTGELFF
j_call: TRBJ1-2; cdr3_length: 13; v_call: TRBV27; d_call: -; cdr3_nt: TGTGCCAGCAGTTTAGGGACAAACTATGGCTACACCTTC; cdr3_aa: CASSLGTNYGYTF
j_call: TRBJ1-2; cdr3_length: 13; v_call: TRBV2; d_call: -; cdr3_nt: TGTGCCAGCAGTCTAGGGGGGGGAGGCGGCTACACCTTC; cdr3_aa: CASSLGGGGGYTF
j_call: TRBJ1-5; cdr3_length: 16; v_call: TRBV4-1; d_call: -; cdr3_nt: TGCGCCAGCAGCCAAGATCCGGGAGGCGGCAATCAGCCCCAGCATTTT; cdr3_aa: CASSQDPGGGNQPQHF
j_call: TRBJ2-1; cdr3_length: 16; v_call: TRBV3-1/TRBV3-2; d_call: TRBD1; cdr3_nt: TGTGCCAGCAGCCAAGGCGGCAGGGGGTCCCACAATGAGCAGTTCTTC; cdr3_aa: CASSQGGRGSHNEQFF
j_call: TRBJ1-6; cdr3_length: 16; v_call: TRBV14; d_call: -; cdr3_nt: TGTGCCAGCAGCCATCCTTCCGGGGACTGGAATTCACCCCTCCACTTT; cdr3_aa: CASSHPSGDWNSPLHF
j_call: TRBJ1-1; cdr3_length: 13; v_call: TRBV4-1; d_call: -; cdr3_nt: TGCGCCAGCAGAGGTGGGCTGAACACTGAAGCTTTCTTT; cdr3_aa: CASRGGLNTEAFF